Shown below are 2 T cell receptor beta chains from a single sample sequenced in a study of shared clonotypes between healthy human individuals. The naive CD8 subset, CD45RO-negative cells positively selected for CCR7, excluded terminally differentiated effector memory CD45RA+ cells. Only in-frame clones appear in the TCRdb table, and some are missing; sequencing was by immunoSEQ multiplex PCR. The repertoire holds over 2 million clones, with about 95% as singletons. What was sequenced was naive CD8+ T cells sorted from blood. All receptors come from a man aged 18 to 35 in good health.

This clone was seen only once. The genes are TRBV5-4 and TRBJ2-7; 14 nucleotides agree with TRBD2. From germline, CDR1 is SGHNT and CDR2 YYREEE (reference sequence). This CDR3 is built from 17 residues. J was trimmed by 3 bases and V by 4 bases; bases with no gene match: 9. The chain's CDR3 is CASSDRGTSGRGYEQYF. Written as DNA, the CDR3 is TGTGCCAGCAGCGACCGCGGGACTAGCGGGAGAGGCTACGAGCAGTACTTC.

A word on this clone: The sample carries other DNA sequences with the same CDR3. The DNA of the CDR3 is TGCGCCAGCAGCTTGGTCATCCGGGGCAACACTGAAGCTTTCTTT. Amino acids: CASSLVIRGNTEAFF. The chain is built from TRBV5-1 and TRBJ1-1; a weak D match, TRBD1 (5 bases). The germline V gene has CDR1 SGHRS and CDR2 YFSETQ. This CDR3 is built from 15 residues. V lost 0 bases to trimming and J lost 2 bases, with 11 bases between them.